This TCR beta chain emerged from a study of regulatory T cells in long-lasting Graves disease. Study-level results: Persistent disease samples used TRBV28, TRBJ1-2 and TRBJ2-5 preferentially.

The length of the CDR3 is 14 residues. Germline V gives CDR1 SNHLY, CDR2 FYNNEI. V was pared by 6 bases and J by 5 bases, with 16 bases between. Libraries of TCR beta came from iRepertoire HTBI primers plus Arm-PCR of CDR3 regions. Per the original methods: Sequenced samples collectively carried 62 TRBV and over 11 TRBJ segments. TCRdb ran MiXCR on the multiplex PCR reads and lists one entry per CDR3 protein. TCRdb assigned the V and J calls; the authors' analysis was not used. The table has around 400,000 distinct CDR3 sequences, 21% seen once; the top ten hold around an eighth. This clonotype showed up many times. Its specificity is not known. Described time point: persistent/refractory GD, antithyroid drugs over 5 years with positive TRAb. PBMC-extracted RNA yielded the TCR library. Graves' disease diagnosis followed American Thyroid Association guidelines.

The sequencing used peripheral blood mononuclear cells (PBMCs), collected when the disease was refractory, from a patient treated with antithyroid drugs. The rearrangement links TRBV2 to TRBJ2-5, with D possibly TRBD2 on 6 matching bases. The sequence derives from a female donor with Graves disease. The CDR3 loop is CASSGDGGRETQYF. Here the CDR3 DNA reads TGTGCCAGCAGCGGCGACGGGGGAAGGGAGACCCAGTACTTC. Variable domain in full (rest from reference TRBV2 and TRBJ2-5): EPEVTQTPSHQVTQMGQEVILRCVPISNHLYFYWYRQILGQKVEFLVSFYNNEISEKSEIFDDQFSVERPDGSNFTLKIRSTKLEDSAMYFCASSGDGGRETQYFGPGTRLLVL.